These 8 T cell receptor beta chains came from one sample sequenced in a study of CD8+ T cells in alopecia areata. Following RNA extraction, reverse transcription yielded cDNA that acted as the sequencing template. Clones were read by immunoSEQ multiplex PCR, and TCRdb kept only the in-frame ones, dropping some. The sample holds around 160,000 clones, 87% seen once. The source was CD8+ T cells sorted from blood, collected at week 0. The receptors derive from a human donor with alopecia areata.

This sequence joins TRBV29-1 and TRBJ2-7, with 7 nucleotides matching TRBD2. The CDR3 is made up of 13 amino acids. Germline values: CDR1 SQVTM, CDR2 ANQGSEA. V trimming: 7 bases; J trimming: 2 bases; junction bases outside the gene matches: 8. The CDR3 here is CSGSWAGAYEQYF. CDR3 nucleotide sequence: TGCAGCGGGTCCTGGGCGGGGGCCTACGAGCAGTACTTC.

This clone has just a few counts. The germline gene is not matched at one end of the junction; a read error may be the cause. This rearrangement joins TRBV10-3 to TRBJ2-1, with D tentatively TRBD2 (6 bases). The CDR3 loop spans 15 amino acids. Germline V CDR1 and CDR2: ENHRY, SYGVKD. The CDR3 DNA is TGTGCCAGCAGTGACTCCGTGGAGGGTTACAATGAGCAGTTCTTC. Its translation: CASSDSVEGYNEQFF.

This rearrangement joins TRBV6-5 to TRBJ2-7; possible D gene TRBD1, 5 bases. The CDR3 runs to 14 residues. Trimming pared 4 bases from V and 4 bases from J, leaving 14 bases between. Germline V CDR1 and CDR2: MNHEY, SVGAGI. The CDR3 is CASSSGRVGYEQYF. The CDR3 DNA sequence: TGTGCCAGCAGTTCGGGCAGGGTGGGATACGAGCAGTACTTC.

The chain combines TRBV11-3 with TRBJ2-7, with D perhaps matching TRBD2 (5 bases). Germline CDR1 SGHNT, CDR2 YENEEA. V was cut by 0 bases and J by 3 bases, with 15 bases left in between. CDR3 size: 16 residues. CDR3 DNA: TGTGCCAGCAGCTTAGATGGCCCCGGGAAGGGCTACGAGCAGTACTTC. As protein: CASSLDGPGKGYEQYF. Drawing the rest from reference TRBV11-3 and TRBJ2-7, the complete variable domain is EAGVVQSPRYKIIEKKQPVAFWCNPISGHNTLYWYLQNLGQGPELLIRYENEEAVDDSQLPKDRFSAERLKGVDSTLKIQPAELGDSAVYLCASSLDGPGKGYEQYFGPGTRLTVT.

The chain links TRBV5-6 to TRBJ2-1; TRBD1 might be the D (6 bases). Germline V gives CDR1 SGHDT, CDR2 YYEEEE. V lost 6 bases to trimming and J lost 7 bases, with 17 bases between them. CDR3 length: 14 amino acids. DNA of the CDR3: TGTGCCAGCACCCATATGGCAGGGGTGAATGAGCAGTTCTTC. Its translation is CASTHMAGVNEQFF.

The rearrangement links TRBV5-5 to TRBJ2-1; perhaps TRBD2 as D (5 bases). This CDR3 contains 13 residues. The V gene's germline CDR1 is SGHKS and CDR2 YYEKEE (reference sequence). Trimming cost V 0 bases and J 8 bases, with 9 bases left between them. The CDR3, as DNA: TGTGCCAGCAGCTTGGCCTCAGCGGATGAGCAGTTCTTC. This gives the protein CASSLASADEQFF.

This clone is a singleton in its sample. The genes are TRBV7-8 and TRBJ2-7, with a weak D call TRBD2 (5 bases). Trimming removed 2 bases from V and 2 bases from J, with 10 bases in between. The germline gives CDR1 SGHVS, CDR2 FQNEAQ. This CDR3 contains 14 residues. The CDR3 bases are TGTGCCAGCAGCTTACCGGGGTCAGCCTACGAGCAGTACTTC. This codes for CASSLPGSAYEQYF.

The gene calls are TRBV27 and TRBJ2-3; tentative D call: TRBD1 (5 bases). The CDR3 length is 13 residues. Trimming stripped 5 bases from V and 3 bases from J, with 9 bases between. CDR1 is MNHEY, CDR2 SMNVEV, per germline (reference sequence). The CDR3 sequence: CASSIQGTDTQYF. The CDR3 DNA reads as TGTGCCAGCAGTATCCAGGGAACAGATACGCAGTATTTT.